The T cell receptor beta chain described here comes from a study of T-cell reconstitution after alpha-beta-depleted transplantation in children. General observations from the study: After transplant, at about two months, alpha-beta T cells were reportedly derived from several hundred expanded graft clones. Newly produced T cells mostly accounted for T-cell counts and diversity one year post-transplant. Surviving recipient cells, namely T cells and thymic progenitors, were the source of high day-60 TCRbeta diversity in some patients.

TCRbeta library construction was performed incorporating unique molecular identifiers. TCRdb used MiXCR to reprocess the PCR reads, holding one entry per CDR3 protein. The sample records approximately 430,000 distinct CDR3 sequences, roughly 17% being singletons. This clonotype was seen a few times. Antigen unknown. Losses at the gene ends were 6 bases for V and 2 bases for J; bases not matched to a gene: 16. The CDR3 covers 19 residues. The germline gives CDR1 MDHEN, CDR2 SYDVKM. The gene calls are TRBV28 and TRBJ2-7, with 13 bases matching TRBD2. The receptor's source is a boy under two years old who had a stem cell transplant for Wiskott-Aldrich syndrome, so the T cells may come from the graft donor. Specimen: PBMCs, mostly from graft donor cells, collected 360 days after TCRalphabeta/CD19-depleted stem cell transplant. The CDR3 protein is CASRTTGFTGLAGPYEQYF. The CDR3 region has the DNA TGTGCCAGCAGGACCACGGGATTCACGGGACTAGCGGGACCCTACGAGCAGTACTTC.